The text below deals with one TCR beta chain. The data were taken from a study of T cell changes during pregnancy in multiple sclerosis. Looked up from germline, CDR1 is MNHNS and CDR2 is SASEGT. The CDR3 length is 18 residues. The V gene end was trimmed by 2 bases and the J gene end by 0 bases; junction bases not matched to a gene: 10. Clones were sequenced by immunoSEQ multiplex PCR, and TCRdb holds only the in-frame ones, with some missing. Among 100,000 to 130,000 clones listed, around 90% were seen once. The receptor was isolated from a female donor in good health, enrolled as a control in a pregnancy study. Sequencing used peripheral blood, obtained in the third trimester of pregnancy. The chain links TRBV6-1 to TRBJ1-5, with TRBD1 identical over 7 bases. The CDR3 sequence: CASSEPPDRTDSNQPQHF. In DNA, the CDR3 is TGTGCCAGCAGTGAACCGCCGGACAGGACGGATAGCAATCAGCCCCAGCATTTT.